This TCR beta chain was captured by sequencing in a study of blood T cell repertoires in COVID-19. CDR3 length equals 13 residues. Trimming left V 2 bases short and J 5 bases short, with 7 bases between. Germline V gene data show CDR1 as SGHAT and CDR2 as FQNNGV. Libraries were prepared by immunoSEQ multiplex PCR; TCRdb keeps only in-frame clonotypes and omits some of them. There are roughly 130,000 clones in the sample; around 86% occur only once, and 8% to 10% lies in the top ten. This clone was observed a single time. Material: peripheral blood. This TCR derives from a man between 35 and 55 years old with active or convalescent COVID-19. The V gene is TRBV11-2, the J gene TRBJ1-5; D gene ambiguous. The CDR3 DNA reads as TGTGCCAGCAGCTTATCGTCCGATCAGCCCCAGCATTTT. Amino acid sequence: CASSLSSDQPQHF. Drawing the rest from reference TRBV11-2 and TRBJ1-5, the complete variable domain is EAGVAQSPRYKIIEKRQSVAFWCNPISGHATLYWYQQILGQGPKLLIQFQNNGVVDDSQLPKDRFSAERLKGVDSTLKIQPAKLEDSAVYLCASSLSSDQPQHFGDGTRLSIL.